These 17 T cell receptor beta chains originate from one sample sequenced in a study of a mutant IDH1 vaccine in newly diagnosed glioma. Time point in this sample: week 35, safety follow-up. Vaccination used 300 ug of mutant IDH1 20-mer peptide per dose, with topical imiquimod. The assay was immunoSEQ multiplex PCR, and TCRdb's table has in-frame clones only and misses some. The top ten clones hold less than 7% of a sample with around 60,000 clones, roughly 76% of them seen once. These receptors' antigens are unknown. The material sequenced was PBMCs, taken from a glioma patient whose treatment included an IDH1 peptide vaccine. The receptors were gathered from a man aged 35-49 years with glioma.

This rearrangement joins TRBV19 to TRBJ2-4, with D tentatively TRBD1 (6 bases). This CDR3 region has 14 residues. CDR1 is LNHDA and CDR2 is SQIVND in the germline V gene (reference sequence). Trimming removed 10 bases at V and 1 base at J, with 14 bases between. The CDR3: CATWEQGAKNIQYF. The DNA of the CDR3 is TGTGCCACCTGGGAGCAGGGGGCCAAAAACATTCAGTACTTC.

The gene calls are TRBV6-6 and TRBJ1-3, with 7 bases fitting TRBD1. Trimming took 6 bases from V and 4 from J; bases not matched to a gene: 3. Germline CDR1 MNHNY, CDR2 SVGAGI (reference sequence). This CDR3 has 13 residues. CDR3 sequence: CASRQGNGNTIYF. CDR3 sequence (DNA): TGTGCCAGCAGACAGGGGAACGGAAACACCATATATTTT.

This chain joins TRBV5-6 and TRBJ2-2, with a weak D call TRBD1 (6 bases). Germline CDR1 is SGHDT and CDR2 is YYEEEE. The CDR3 has 14 amino acids. The ends were cut back, 4 bases at V and 4 bases at J, with 11 bases in the middle. The CDR3 nucleotides read TGTGCCAGCAGCGCCAGGGGCGGCACCGGGGAGCTGTTTTTT. Translated: CASSARGGTGELFF.

The V and J genes are TRBV19 and TRBJ2-7; 7 nucleotides match TRBD1. V dropped 4 bases and J dropped 2; count of bases not matched to a gene: 2. The CDR3 runs to 13 residues. Germline V CDR1 and CDR2: LNHDA, SQIVND (reference sequence). The CDR3 DNA follows: TGTGCCAGTAGTAACAGGGGACCCTACGAGCAGTACTTC. Protein: CASSNRGPYEQYF.

This rearrangement joins TRBV11-1 to TRBJ2-1; the match to TRBD1 covers 8 bases. Germline lookup yields CDR1 SGHAT and CDR2 FQDESV (reference sequence). Trimming took 5 bases from V and 7 from J; bases not matched to a gene: 7. The CDR3 is made up of 14 amino acids. This chain's CDR3 is CASSPGQGRNEQFF. CDR3 sequence (DNA): TGTGCCAGCAGCCCCGGACAGGGAAGAAATGAGCAGTTCTTC.

V usage is TRBV5-5 and J usage is TRBJ2-3, with D perhaps assigned TRBD1 or TRBD2 (6 bases each). Germline V lookup: CDR1 SGHKS, CDR2 YYEKEE (reference sequence). The CDR3 extends over 13 amino acids. V lost 9 bases and J lost 2, with 13 bases in between. The CDR3 loop reads CATVGGDTDTQYF. The CDR3 DNA sequence: TGTGCCACCGTGGGGGGCGACACAGATACGCAGTATTTT. Complete variable domain (other parts from reference TRBV5-5 and TRBJ2-3): DAGVTQSPTHLIKTRGQQVTLRCSPISGHKSVSWYQQVLGQGPQFIFQYYEKEERGRGNFPDRFSARQFPNYSSELNVNALLLGDSALYLCATVGGDTDTQYFGPGTRLTVL.

This chain joins TRBV2 and TRBJ2-5; D is unresolved. The CDR3 contains 14 residues. Trimming shortened V by 3 bases and J by 2 bases, and 10 bases separated the two germline ends. Germline CDR1 is SNHLY and CDR2 is FYNNEI. The CDR3 spells CASSEGIRQETQYF. The DNA for the CDR3 is TGTGCCAGCAGTGAGGGAATACGACAAGAGACCCAGTACTTC. The complete variable domain, with remaining parts taken from reference TRBV2 and TRBJ2-5, reads EPEVTQTPSHQVTQMGQEVILRCVPISNHLYFYWYRQILGQKVEFLVSFYNNEISEKSEIFDDQFSVERPDGSNFTLKIRSTKLEDSAMYFCASSEGIRQETQYFGPGTRLLVL.

The chain employs TRBV28 and TRBJ1-5; weak D call: TRBD1 (5 bases). The CDR3 length is 13 residues. CDR1 and CDR2 (germline): MDHEN, SYDVKM. Trimming took off 10 bases at V and 6 bases at J, with 16 bases between the two ends. The CDR3 sequence: CATHLGVSQPQHF. CDR3 nucleotides: TGTGCCACCCACCTAGGGGTAAGTCAGCCCCAGCATTTT.

The J gene is TRBJ2-1, the V gene TRBV7-9; the match to TRBD2 covers 10 bases. V dropped 5 bases and J dropped 0; count of bases not matched to a gene: 1. This CDR3 contains 15 residues. The germline V gene has CDR1 SEHNR and CDR2 FQNEAQ (reference sequence). CDR3 sequence: CASSASGSSYNEQFF. The CDR3 region has the DNA TGTGCCAGCAGCGCTAGCGGGAGCTCCTACAATGAGCAGTTCTTC.

The V and J genes are TRBV7-3 and TRBJ2-7; D gene uncertain. The CDR3 loop spans 13 amino acids. The V end was cut by 0 bases, the J end by 6 bases, with 9 bases between. Germline V gene data show CDR1 as SGHTA and CDR2 as FQGTGA. DNA of the CDR3: TGTGCCAGCAGCTTAACGGCGAGCTCCGAGCAGTACTTC. Translating gives CASSLTASSEQYF.

The genes are TRBV7-9 and TRBJ2-7, with 10 bases identical to TRBD2. V gave up 3 bases and J gave up 1 base; unmatched junction bases: 3. The CDR3 has 15 amino acids. The V gene's germline CDR1 is SEHNR and CDR2 FQNEAQ (reference sequence). CDR3 protein: CASSFTSGASYEQYF. CDR3 DNA: TGTGCCAGCAGCTTCACTAGCGGGGCTTCCTACGAGCAGTACTTC.

The chain joins TRBV5-1 to TRBJ1-4; a possible D gene is TRBD1 (6 bases). Germline V lookup: CDR1 SGHRS, CDR2 YFSETQ. The CDR3 is 14 residues long. V lost 2 bases and J 4 bases, leaving 9 bases between the germline ends. The chain's CDR3 is CASSLQGYNEKLFF. As DNA, the CDR3 is TGCGCCAGCAGCTTACAGGGTTATAATGAAAAACTGTTTTTT.

This clone was detected only a few times. The rearrangement links TRBV9 to TRBJ1-2; 7 nucleotides line up with TRBD1. Per germline, CDR1 SGDLS and CDR2 YYNGEE. J gave up 4 bases and V 4 bases, and 10 bases lay outside the gene matches. The length of the CDR3 is 15 residues. The CDR3 DNA follows: TGTGCCAGCAGCTACTCCGGGACAGTTGGCTATGGCTACACCTTC. As protein: CASSYSGTVGYGYTF.

The chain uses TRBV7-2 and TRBJ1-4; tentative D call: TRBD1 (6 bases). Between the trimmed V and J ends, which lost 6 bases and 3 bases, there was a span of 14 bases. CDR3 size: 15 residues. The germline gives CDR1 SGHTA, CDR2 FQGNSA. The CDR3 DNA sequence: TGTGCCAGCAGTGGCCAGGCAGGGGCTAATGAAAAACTGTTTTTT. Protein product: CASSGQAGANEKLFF.

V is TRBV29-1 and J is TRBJ2-3; a possible D gene is TRBD1 (5 bases). Germline V CDR1 and CDR2: SQVTM, ANQGSEA. V was pared by 4 bases and J by 7 bases, with 18 bases between. The CDR3 runs to 14 residues. CDR3 loop: CSVALGQVGNTQYF. CDR3 DNA sequence: TGCAGCGTTGCCCTGGGGCAGGTCGGTAATACGCAGTATTTT.

This clone has a handful of counts. The same CDR3 can be traced to other DNA sequences in this sample. CDR3 sequence reads: CASSQGGSYNEQFF. CDR3 DNA sequence: TGTGCCAGCAGCCAAGGGGGCTCTTACAATGAGCAGTTCTTC. The chain employs TRBV14 and TRBJ2-1; tentatively, D is TRBD1 (5 bases). V shed 1 base and J shed 4 bases, with 8 bases lying between them. CDR1 and CDR2 from the germline V gene are SGHDN and FVKESK. The CDR3 is made up of 14 amino acids.

This rearrangement joins TRBV5-5 to TRBJ1-2, with D unclear. Germline CDR1 is SGHKS and CDR2 is YYEKEE (reference sequence). This CDR3 spans 12 amino acids. Trimming stripped 0 bases from V and 5 bases from J, with 5 bases between. The CDR3 DNA sequence: TGTGCCAGCAGCTTGGCATTATATGGCTACACCTTC. Its translation is CASSLALYGYTF.